This T cell receptor (beta chain) came from a study of T-cell reconstitution after alpha-beta-depleted transplantation in children. Study conclusions and caveats: Reported findings indicate that, about two months after transplant, alpha-beta T cells came from several hundred expanded clones, which were derived from non-depleted graft cells. One year post-transplant, T-cell counts and diversity were largely derived from T cells produced anew.

Unique molecular identifiers were used to barcode this TCRbeta library. One entry per CDR3 protein results from TCRdb running MiXCR on the PCR reads. Of under 250,000 distinct CDR3 sequences listed, 6.6% were seen once; the top ten hold 5% to 6.5%. V dropped 5 bases and J dropped 4 bases, with 14 bases sitting between them. The CDR3 is 14 residues long. There are many counts of this clonotype. What it binds is not known. The rearrangement joins TRBV12-3 or TRBV12-4 to TRBJ1-2; D is perhaps TRBD1 (6 bases). The receptor's source is a boy under 10 years old with acute lymphoblastic leukemia, due to receive a stem cell transplant. Sample: PBMCs, taken before TCRalphabeta/CD19-depleted stem cell transplant. For the CDR3, the DNA is TGTGCCAGCAGTCTCTCTCTGGGGGCCTATGGCTACACCTTC. Translated: CASSLSLGAYGYTF.